This T cell receptor (beta chain) was profiled in a study of shared T cell receptors in the human thymus (dated by TCRdb to the early 2020s). In the study overall: The study examined how self-reactive, shared T-cell receptor alpha chains are generated in the human thymus.

CDR1 and CDR2 are drawn from the germline V gene: MGHRA, YSYEKL. From cysteine to phenylalanine, the CDR3 is 18 amino acids long. Of all the DNA, just the CDR3 is kept, 54 bases in frame from base 1. Preparation of the library involved the immunoSEQ multiplex PCR assay. TCRdb re-hosts the immuneACCESS table, in-frame sequences only. Its copies lack some clones; in the studies checked, an unresolved V gene accounts for under half of them, and the cause for the rest is not known. For this sample there are 540,000 or so clones; about 80% appear just once. The biggest ten clones account for around 0.012% of the sample. A remark on this clone: The clone's antigen remains unknown. Mismatch with germline at one junction end may stem from a read error.

Separately, the same data were catalogued under a study of human thymus T cells. In that second paper, the authors write: Donors were immunologically healthy infants undergoing open corrective cardiac surgery for congenital heart defects in Finland. Thymus tissue was collected as surgical resects that were removed during corrective cardiac surgery. Biased V and J gene segment usage appeared to be present in both thymic and peripheral blood repertoires. The related research reported highly overlapping thymic TCR repertoires among unrelated individuals. The study described the TCR alpha and beta repertoires in about eight infant thymus samples and a few matching peripheral blood samples. The infant donors were roughly 7 to 244 days old, and the cohort included roughly six males and a couple of females. Thymocytes were released mechanically from tissue and stored at -70 °C as pellets of roughly 8.5-32 million cells. A QIAsymphony instrument was used to extract genomic DNA from the frozen cell pellets. The immunoSEQ multiplex PCR assay was used to amplify the TCRB and TCRAD loci from a standardized amount of quality-controlled genomic DNA. The amplicons covered the V(D)J region and were long enough to include the CDR3 and to identify the V and J genes. Amplicon sequencing was performed on an Illumina platform through the commercial immunoSEQ service. Corrections for primer bias and sequencing errors followed previously described methods, while TCRAD and TCRB definitions were based on the IMGT database. The repertoires were analysed using immunoSEQ Analyzer 3.0 and VDJTools for basic statistics, V/J segment usage, diversity estimates, rarefaction and pairwise overlap. Diversity was estimated using the Chao1, ChaoE, Efron-Thisted, Shannon and inverse Simpson indices, and was also estimated on datasets down-sampled to the size of the smallest sample. For repertoire overlap, CDR3 nucleotide sequence, V gene and J gene had to match strictly, and clustering was done by Jaccard-based multidimensional scaling. On average, thymus samples yielded around 810,000 unique TCRB clonotypes, whereas blood samples yielded some 92,000.

Here the chain combines TRBV4-1 and TRBJ1-2; TRBD1 agrees with 7 junctional bases. The TCR originated in a boy under three years old with a congenital heart defect. Donor details come from another sample of the same person, matched by shared clones. Sequencing input: thymocytes. The CDR3 protein: CASSQEIPWRDSPYRYTF. The sequenced DNA is TGCGCCAGCAGCCAAGAGATACCATGGAGGGACAGCCCCTATCGCTACACCTTC.